A single sample is the source of the 11 T cell receptor beta chains below, sequenced in a study of blood T cells in healthy people across ages. A sample-barcoded 5' primer and a J-beta primer mix were used in a second PCR of about 6 to 12 cycles. TCRdb itself ran the 5' RACE reads through MiXCR, one entry per CDR3 protein. The sample lists hundreds of thousands of distinct CDR3 sequences; under 70% were seen once. The sequencing sample was made of blood. These TCRs come from a man aged 55-75 years in good health.

The V call is TRBV12-3 or TRBV12-4, the J call TRBJ2-7; weak D call: TRBD2 (6 bases). Trimming cost V 7 bases and J 2 bases, with 12 bases left between them. This CDR3 region has 13 residues. The CDR3 DNA sequence: TGTGCCAGCACCCCGTGGGGGGCCTACGAGCAGTACTTC. It is translated as CASTPWGAYEQYF.

This clonotype was counted only a few times. The V and J genes are TRBV2 and TRBJ2-4; D uncertain. The CDR3 length is 12 residues. Per germline, CDR1 SNHLY and CDR2 FYNNEI. Trimming cost V 4 bases and J 6 bases, with 7 bases left between them. The CDR3 here is CASSVRVNIQYF. CDR3 coding DNA: TGTGCCAGCAGTGTTCGGGTAAACATTCAGTACTTC.

The chain joins TRBV25-1 to TRBJ2-6; perhaps TRBD2 as D (5 bases). Per the germline V gene, CDR1 is MGHDK and CDR2 is SYGVNS. The V gene lost 7 bases and the J gene lost 0 bases, with 13 bases spanning the gap. There are 16 residues in the CDR3. CDR3 in DNA: TGTGCCAGCAACGGGGAATGGGACTCTGGGGCCAACGTCCTGACTTTC. It encodes CASNGEWDSGANVLTF.

The chain links TRBV7-7 to TRBJ2-5; 9 nucleotides line up with TRBD2. Trimming took 1 base from V and 4 from J; bases not matched to a gene: 10. The germline gives CDR1 SSHAT, CDR2 FNYEAQ (reference sequence). This CDR3 has 17 amino acids. The CDR3 DNA reads TGTGCCAGCAGCTTAGTACCCAGCGGGGGGCCCCGAGAGACCCAGTACTTC. As protein: CASSLVPSGGPRETQYF.

This chain links TRBV19 with TRBJ1-1, with a tentative D call TRBD1 (6 bases). The CDR3 sequence is 15 residues long. Trimming pared 6 bases from V and 2 bases from J, leaving 16 bases between. CDR1 LNHDA and CDR2 SQIVND come from the germline V gene (reference sequence). CDR3 sequence reads: CASRKGHRTNTEAFF. Here the CDR3 DNA reads TGTGCCAGTAGAAAGGGACACCGCACCAACACTGAAGCTTTCTTT.

The V and J genes are TRBV9 and TRBJ2-7; 7 nucleotides line up with TRBD2. The CDR3 is made up of 15 amino acids. Germline trimming cut 4 bases from V and 1 base from J; bases unmatched to any gene: 8. Per the germline V gene, CDR1 is SGDLS and CDR2 is YYNGEE. This CDR3 is CASSLKGLPSYEQYF. The DNA for the CDR3 is TGTGCCAGCAGCCTTAAGGGACTACCTTCCTACGAGCAGTACTTC.

The J gene is TRBJ1-6, the V gene TRBV4-1; unclear D gene. Germline lookup yields CDR1 MGHRA and CDR2 YSYEKL. Deletions cut 0 bases from V and 7 bases from J, with 13 bases between. The CDR3 totals 16 residues. CDR3 in DNA: TGCGCCAGCAGCCAAGAGGTCGGGTTCGTGAATTCACCCCTCCACTTT. Translating it yields CASSQEVGFVNSPLHF.

The genes are TRBV7-7 and TRBJ2-2; D is perhaps TRBD1 or TRBD2 (5 bases each). This CDR3 has 16 amino acids. Germline CDR1 reads SSHAT; CDR2 reads FNYEAQ (reference sequence). V lost 5 bases and J 2 bases, leaving 15 bases between the germline ends. The CDR3 spells CASSDEPGTNTGELFF. For the CDR3, the DNA is TGTGCCAGCAGCGATGAACCCGGGACCAACACCGGGGAGCTGTTTTTT.

The chain employs TRBV29-1 and TRBJ2-3, with TRBD1 matching over 8 bases. This CDR3 is 12 amino acids long. V dropped 6 bases and J dropped 5; count of bases not matched to a gene: 4. Germline V lookup: CDR1 SQVTM, CDR2 ANQGSEA. In DNA, the CDR3 is TGCAGCGTCCGAGACAGGGGAGATACGCAGTATTTT. It yields the protein CSVRDRGDTQYF.

This rearrangement joins TRBV29-1 to TRBJ2-1; 9 nucleotides line up with TRBD1. This CDR3 spans 14 amino acids. V gave up 7 bases and J gave up 14 bases; unmatched junction bases: 18. Germline lookup yields CDR1 SQVTM and CDR2 ANQGSEA. The CDR3 sequence: CSATGGSYNELEFF. In nucleotides, the CDR3 is TGCAGCGCCACAGGGGGCTCCTACAATGAGCTTGAGTTCTTC.

This sequence joins TRBV6-2 or TRBV6-3 and TRBJ2-5; possible D gene TRBD2, 6 bases. The CDR3 has 12 amino acids. Trimming stripped 7 bases from V and 4 bases from J, with 10 bases between. In germline, CDR1 is MNHEY, CDR2 SVGEGT. The CDR3, as DNA: TGTGCCAGCACCCCCGGGAGAGAGACCCAGTACTTC. This gives the protein CASTPGRETQYF.